This TCR beta chain was identified during a study of T cells in localized non-small cell lung cancer. Findings and limits, study-wide: Adjacent lung had a median about 55 of the 100 largest tumor clones. Heterogeneity remains possible because sequencing was limited to only one tumor region.

This clone was counted a single time. No antigen is known for it. V dropped 2 bases and J dropped 6; count of bases not matched to a gene: 12. Looked up from germline, CDR1 is SNHLY and CDR2 is FYNNEI. CDR3 size: 16 residues. Libraries were prepared by immunoSEQ multiplex PCR; TCRdb keeps only in-frame clonotypes and omits some of them. Of under 6,000 clones in the sample, more than 65% were seen once. The receptor was isolated from an older female donor with stage II lung adenocarcinoma. Sequenced here: peripheral blood mononuclear cells, sampled before any cancer treatment. The chain has TRBV2 and TRBJ2-7; 8 positions agree with TRBD2. The CDR3 loop reads CASSENRQRLAGEQYF. CDR3 coding DNA: TGTGCCAGCAGTGAAAACCGACAGCGGCTAGCGGGCGAGCAGTACTTC.